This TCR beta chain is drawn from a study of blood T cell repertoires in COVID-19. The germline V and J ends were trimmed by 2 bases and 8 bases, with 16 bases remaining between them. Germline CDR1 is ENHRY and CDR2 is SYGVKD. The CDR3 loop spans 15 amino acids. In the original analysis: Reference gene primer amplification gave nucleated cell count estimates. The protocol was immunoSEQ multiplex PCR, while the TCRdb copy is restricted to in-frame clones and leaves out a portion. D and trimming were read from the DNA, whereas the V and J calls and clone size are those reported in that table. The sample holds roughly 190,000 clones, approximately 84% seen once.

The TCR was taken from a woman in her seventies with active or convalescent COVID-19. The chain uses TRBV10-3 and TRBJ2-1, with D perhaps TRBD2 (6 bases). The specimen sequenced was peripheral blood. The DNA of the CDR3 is TGTGCCATCAGTGAGGGGGGGTGGGGTGGCCATGAGCAGTTCTTC. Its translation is CAISEGGWGGHEQFF.